This is a list of T cell receptor beta chains from one sample in a study of blood T cell repertoires in COVID-19. Repertoires were generated with immunoSEQ multiplex PCR, while TCRdb's copy carries only in-frame clones and drops some. The table lists 200,000 to 300,000 clones, roughly 90% of them singletons. Input material: peripheral blood. These receptor sequences come from a human donor in a cohort sampled during active COVID-19. CDR3s leave out the opening cysteine and the closing phenylalanine or tryptophan. The D gene is left open where the match is weak.

v_gene,j_gene,d_gene,CDR3aa
TRBV19,TRBJ2-1,-,ASSIHLQGNEQF
TRBV7-6,TRBJ2-7,TRBD1,ASSLGGQGSYEQY
TRBV5-4,TRBJ1-6,-,ASSLKGEPYNSPLH
TRBV4-3,TRBJ2-5,-,ASSKQGGETQY
TRBV5-6,TRBJ2-7,TRBD2,ASSGTGTSRYEQY
TRBV7-2,TRBJ1-4,-,ASSSIQGLDEKLF
TRBV7-9,TRBJ2-5,TRBD2,ASSTGTSVQETQY
TRBV19,TRBJ2-7,TRBD1,ASGTGDYEQY
TRBV28,TRBJ2-2,-,ASSGNRPLGTGELF
TRBV5-6,TRBJ1-4,-,ASSGPGAYPNEKLF
TRBV9,TRBJ1-2,TRBD1,ASSVGAGGNYGYT
TRBV28,TRBJ1-4,TRBD1,ASGQGSEKLF
TRBV13,TRBJ2-1,TRBD1,ASRSRDRGNEQF
TRBV14,TRBJ2-2,-,ASSLFGGTGTNTGELF
TRBV6-5,TRBJ1-1,-,ASSVQISRNTEAF
TRBV5-6,TRBJ2-7,TRBD1,ASSLQGADYEQY
TRBV12-3/TRBV12-4,TRBJ2-5,-,ASTLGTVKTQY
TRBV5-1,TRBJ1-1,-,ASSFRLNTEAF
TRBV30,TRBJ2-7,TRBD1,AISTGTKAGEQY
TRBV7-9,TRBJ1-2,TRBD1,ASSSTRDRTNYGYT
TRBV5-6,TRBJ2-7,-,ASSTYRKTSYEQY
TRBV9,TRBJ2-7,-,ASSVAAGSAYEQY
TRBV4-1,TRBJ2-5,TRBD2,ASSQGGGAGETQY
TRBV19,TRBJ1-4,TRBD1,ASSDRGGNEKLF
TRBV4-1,TRBJ2-1,TRBD2,ASSHPRAGLAGGYEQF
TRBV12-5,TRBJ2-6,TRBD2,ASGLALLGGVPSGANVLT
TRBV30,TRBJ1-1,-,AWSPDRYEAF
TRBV4-3,TRBJ1-2,-,ASSQEGTGPSRYGYT